One and the same sample provided the 10 T cell receptor beta chains below, sequenced in a study of shared clonotypes between healthy human individuals. The protocol was immunoSEQ multiplex PCR, while the TCRdb copy is restricted to in-frame clones and leaves out a portion. This table holds 2,500,000 or so clones, more than 90% found once. Sequencing input: naive CD4+ T cells sorted from blood. Subset noted: CD45RA+ positively selected. All receptors come from a man aged 18-30 years in good health.

V is TRBV10-3 and J is TRBJ2-4; TRBD1 or TRBD2 may be the D gene (5 bases each). The CDR3 covers 16 residues. Germline V CDR1 and CDR2: ENHRY, SYGVKD. Trimming stripped 3 bases from V and 0 bases from J, with 12 bases between. The CDR3: CAISERGGLAKNIQYF. CDR3 DNA: TGTGCCATCAGTGAAAGGGGCGGGCTAGCCAAAAACATTCAGTACTTC.

This chain connects TRBV9 to TRBJ1-3, with 8 bases fitting TRBD1. CDR3 length: 15 amino acids. The V gene end was trimmed by 5 bases and the J gene end by 2 bases; junction bases not matched to a gene: 6. The germline CDR1 and CDR2 sequences are SGDLS and YYNGEE. The DNA of the CDR3 is TGTGCCAGCAGGGCGGACAGGGATGCTGGAAACACCATATATTTT. This gives the protein CASRADRDAGNTIYF. Variable domain in full (rest from reference TRBV9 and TRBJ1-3): DSGVTQTPKHLITATGQRVTLRCSPRSGDLSVYWYQQSLDQGLQFLIQYYNGEERAKGNILERFSAQQFPDLHSELNLSSLELGDSALYFCASRADRDAGNTIYFGEGSWLTVV.

This chain links TRBV5-1 with TRBJ2-1; 7 bases match TRBD1. CDR1 is SGHRS and CDR2 is YFSETQ in the germline V gene. The V gene end was trimmed by 0 bases and the J gene end by 3 bases; junction bases not matched to a gene: 12. This CDR3 region has 18 residues. The CDR3 loop is CASSLVPTGAPYYNEQFF. CDR3 nucleotides: TGCGCCAGCAGCTTGGTCCCCACAGGGGCTCCCTACTACAATGAGCAGTTCTTC.

Note on this clone: Since a much larger clone is just one base distant, this may be a read error. Other DNA sequences in the same sample also yield this CDR3. This chain connects TRBV9 to TRBJ2-5; no firm D call. The CDR3 extends over 11 amino acids. V lost 4 bases and J lost 5, with 6 bases in between. CDR1 is SGDLS and CDR2 is YYNGEE in the germline V gene. In DNA, the CDR3 is TGTGCCAGCAGCTTAGGGGAGACCCAGTACTTC. Protein sequence: CASSLGETQYF.

The chain is built from TRBV9 and TRBJ2-1, with TRBD2 matching over 9 bases. Germline lookup yields CDR1 SGDLS and CDR2 YYNGEE. The CDR3 is 15 residues long. The ends lost 0 bases at V and 6 bases at J; junction bases unmatched: 4. CDR3 sequence: CASSVASGNGNEQFF. The CDR3 region has the DNA TGTGCCAGCAGCGTAGCTAGCGGGAACGGCAATGAGCAGTTCTTC.

The chain combines TRBV5-6 with TRBJ1-6; TRBD1 might be the D (5 bases). CDR3 length: 15 residues. V was clipped by 1 base and J by 7 bases, with 12 bases between them. Germline loops: CDR1 SGHDT, CDR2 YYEEEE. CDR3 region: CASSLNVQENSPLHF. The CDR3 nucleotides are TGTGCCAGCAGCTTGAATGTACAGGAAAATTCACCCCTCCACTTT.

The V and J genes are TRBV13 and TRBJ2-7, with 11 bases matching TRBD2. Germline V CDR1 and CDR2: PRHDT, FYEKMQ (reference sequence). This CDR3 has 15 residues. With V trimmed by 5 bases and J by 3 bases, 6 bases remained unmatched. The chain's CDR3 is CASSGTSGSSYEQYF. As DNA, the CDR3 is TGTGCCAGCAGCGGTACTAGCGGGAGTAGCTACGAGCAGTACTTC. The full variable domain, with the rest looked up from reference TRBV13 and TRBJ2-7, is AAGVIQSPRHLIKEKRETATLKCYPIPRHDTVYWYQQGPGQDPQFLISFYEKMQSDKGSIPDRFSAQQFSDYHSELNMSSLELGDSALYFCASSGTSGSSYEQYFGPGTRLTVT.

The chain combines TRBV5-1 with TRBJ1-1; perhaps TRBD1 as D (5 bases). The V and J ends lost 4 bases and 0 bases respectively, with 16 bases between them. CDR3 size: 16 residues. The germline gives CDR1 SGHRS, CDR2 YFSETQ. The DNA of the CDR3 is TGCGCCAGCAGCCGACGGGGAGGGGACTTGAACACTGAAGCTTTCTTT. It yields the protein CASSRRGGDLNTEAFF.

The J gene is TRBJ2-7, the V gene TRBV11-2, with D hard to call. The CDR3 length is 12 residues. V was clipped by 1 base and J by 6 bases, with 7 bases between them. Looked up from germline, CDR1 is SGHAT and CDR2 is FQNNGV. For the CDR3, the DNA is TGTGCCAGCAGCTTAGGCCCCGGCGAGCAGTACTTC. Protein product: CASSLGPGEQYF.

The rearrangement joins TRBV28 to TRBJ1-4, with D maybe TRBD1 (6 bases). Germline values: CDR1 MDHEN, CDR2 SYDVKM. V lost 3 bases and J lost 6, with 11 bases in between. The CDR3 length is 14 residues. The CDR3 bases are TGTGCCAGCAGTTTGGGGGGCTGGGATGAAAAACTGTTTTTT. This encodes CASSLGGWDEKLFF.